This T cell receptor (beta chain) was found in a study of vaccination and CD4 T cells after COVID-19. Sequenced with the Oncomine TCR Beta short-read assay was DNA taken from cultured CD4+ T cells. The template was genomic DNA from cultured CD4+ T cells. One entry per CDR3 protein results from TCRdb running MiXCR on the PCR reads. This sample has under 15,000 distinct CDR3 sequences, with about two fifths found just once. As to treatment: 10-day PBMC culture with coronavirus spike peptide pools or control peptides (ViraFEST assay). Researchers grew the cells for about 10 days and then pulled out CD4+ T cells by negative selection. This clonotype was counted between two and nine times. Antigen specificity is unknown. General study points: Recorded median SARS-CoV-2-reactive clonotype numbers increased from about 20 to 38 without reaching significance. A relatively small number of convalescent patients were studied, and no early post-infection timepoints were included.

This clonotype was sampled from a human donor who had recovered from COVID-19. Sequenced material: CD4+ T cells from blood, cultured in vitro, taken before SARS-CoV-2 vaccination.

Here the CDR3 reads CASSEEDRDGSPLHF. CDR3 bases: TGTGCCAGCAGTGAAGAAGACAGGGACGGTTCACCCCTCCACTTT. The V and J genes are TRBV6-1 and TRBJ1-6, with 7 bases identical to TRBD1. The CDR3 length is 15 residues. Germline CDR1 and CDR2: MNHNS and SASEGT. V lost 1 base and J lost 9; bases outside the gene matches: 6.